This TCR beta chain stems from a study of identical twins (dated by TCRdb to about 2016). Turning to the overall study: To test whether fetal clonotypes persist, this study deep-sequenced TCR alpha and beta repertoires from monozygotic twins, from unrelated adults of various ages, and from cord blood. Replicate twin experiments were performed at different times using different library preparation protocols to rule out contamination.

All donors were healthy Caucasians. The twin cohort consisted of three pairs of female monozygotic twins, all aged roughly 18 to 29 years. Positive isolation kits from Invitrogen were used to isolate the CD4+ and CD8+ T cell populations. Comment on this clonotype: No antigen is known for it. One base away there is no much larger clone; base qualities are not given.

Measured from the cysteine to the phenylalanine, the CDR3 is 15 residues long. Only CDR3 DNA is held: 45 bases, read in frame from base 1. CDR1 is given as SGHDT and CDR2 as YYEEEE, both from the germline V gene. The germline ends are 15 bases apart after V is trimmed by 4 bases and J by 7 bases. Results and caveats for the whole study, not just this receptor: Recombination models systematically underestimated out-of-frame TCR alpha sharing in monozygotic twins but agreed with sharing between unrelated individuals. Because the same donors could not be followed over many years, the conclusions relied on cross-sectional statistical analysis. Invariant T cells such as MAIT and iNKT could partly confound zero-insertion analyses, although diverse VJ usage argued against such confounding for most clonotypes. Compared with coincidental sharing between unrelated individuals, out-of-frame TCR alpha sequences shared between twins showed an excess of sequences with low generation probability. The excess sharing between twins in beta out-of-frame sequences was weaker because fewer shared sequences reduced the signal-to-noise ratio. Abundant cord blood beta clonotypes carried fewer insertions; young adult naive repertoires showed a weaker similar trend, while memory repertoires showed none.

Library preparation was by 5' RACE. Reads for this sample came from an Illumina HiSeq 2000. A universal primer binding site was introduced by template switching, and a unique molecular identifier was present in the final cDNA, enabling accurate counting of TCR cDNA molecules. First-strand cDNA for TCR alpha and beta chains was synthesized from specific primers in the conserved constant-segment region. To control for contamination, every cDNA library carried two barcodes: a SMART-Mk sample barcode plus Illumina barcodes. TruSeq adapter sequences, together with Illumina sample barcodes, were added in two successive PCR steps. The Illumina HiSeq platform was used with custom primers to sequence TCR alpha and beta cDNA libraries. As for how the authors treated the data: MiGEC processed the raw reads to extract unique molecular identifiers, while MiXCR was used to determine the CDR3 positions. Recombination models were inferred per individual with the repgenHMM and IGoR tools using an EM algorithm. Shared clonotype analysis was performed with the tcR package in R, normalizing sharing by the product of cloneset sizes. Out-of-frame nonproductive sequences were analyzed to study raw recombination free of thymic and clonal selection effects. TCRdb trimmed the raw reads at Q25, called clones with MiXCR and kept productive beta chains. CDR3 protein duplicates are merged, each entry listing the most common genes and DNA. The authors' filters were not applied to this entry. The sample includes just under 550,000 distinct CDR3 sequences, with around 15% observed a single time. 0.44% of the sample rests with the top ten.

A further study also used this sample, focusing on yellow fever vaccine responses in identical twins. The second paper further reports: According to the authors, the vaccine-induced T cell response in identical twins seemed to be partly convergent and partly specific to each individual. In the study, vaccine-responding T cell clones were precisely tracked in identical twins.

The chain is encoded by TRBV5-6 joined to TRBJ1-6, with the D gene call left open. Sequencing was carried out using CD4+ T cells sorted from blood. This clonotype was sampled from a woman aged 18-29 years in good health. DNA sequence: TGTGCCAGCAGCCGCCGGGGAGGGTACAATTCACCCCTCCACTTT. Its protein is CASSRRGGYNSPLHF.